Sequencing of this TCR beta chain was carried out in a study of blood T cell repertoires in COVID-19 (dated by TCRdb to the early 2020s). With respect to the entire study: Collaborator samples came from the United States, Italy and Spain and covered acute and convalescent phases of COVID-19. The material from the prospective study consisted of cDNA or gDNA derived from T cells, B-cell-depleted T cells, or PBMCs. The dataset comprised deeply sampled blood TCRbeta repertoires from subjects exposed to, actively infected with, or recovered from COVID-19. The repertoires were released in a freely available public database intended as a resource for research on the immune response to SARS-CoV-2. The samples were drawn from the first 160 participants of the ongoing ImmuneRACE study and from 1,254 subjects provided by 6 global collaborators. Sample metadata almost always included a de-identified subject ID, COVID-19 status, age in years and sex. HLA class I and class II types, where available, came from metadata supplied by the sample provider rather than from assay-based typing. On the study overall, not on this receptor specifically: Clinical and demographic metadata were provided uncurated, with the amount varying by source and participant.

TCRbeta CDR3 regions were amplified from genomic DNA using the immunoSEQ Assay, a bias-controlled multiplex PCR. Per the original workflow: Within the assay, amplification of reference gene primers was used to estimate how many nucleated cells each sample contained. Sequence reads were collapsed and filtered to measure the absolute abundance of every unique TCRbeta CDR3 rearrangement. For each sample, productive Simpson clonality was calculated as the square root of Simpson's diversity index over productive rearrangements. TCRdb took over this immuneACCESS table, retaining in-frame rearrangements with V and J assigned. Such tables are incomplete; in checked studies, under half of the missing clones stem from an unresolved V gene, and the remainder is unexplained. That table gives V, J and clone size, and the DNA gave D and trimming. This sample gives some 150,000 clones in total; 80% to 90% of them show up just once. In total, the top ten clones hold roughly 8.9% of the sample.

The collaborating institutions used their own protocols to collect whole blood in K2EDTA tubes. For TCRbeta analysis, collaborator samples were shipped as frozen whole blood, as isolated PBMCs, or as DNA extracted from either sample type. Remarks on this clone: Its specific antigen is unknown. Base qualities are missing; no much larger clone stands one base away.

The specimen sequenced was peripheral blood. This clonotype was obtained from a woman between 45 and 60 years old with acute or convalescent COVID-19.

The CDR3 amino acid sequence is: CASSFEGAPTDTQYF. Here is the DNA: TGTGCCAGCAGTTTTGAGGGGGCGCCCACAGATACGCAGTATTTT. The rearrangement joined TRBV28 to TRBJ2-3; 7 bases in the junction line up with TRBD1. Relative to germline, V is missing 3 bases and J is missing 2 bases, with 5 bases of the junction outside any gene match. Its CDR3 holds 15 amino acids, cysteine through phenylalanine. Only CDR3 DNA is held: 45 bases, read in frame from base 1. As encoded in the germline V gene, CDR1 is MDHEN while CDR2 is SYDVKM.